These T cell receptor beta chains were read from a single sample in a study of graft-versus-host responses after intestinal transplantation. Sequencing used immunoSEQ multiplex PCR; TCRdb keeps in-frame clones, though not all of them. The data contain 40,000 to 55,000 clones, over 75% of them singletons. The sample was PBMCs, taken 524 days after transplant. The source of these receptors is a human patient who received an intestinal transplant, so some T cells may come from the graft donor. The CDR3 runs from the conserved cysteine through the conserved F or W. A D gene is named only where the DNA matches it firmly. Expanded clones get a size class; other rows say once, few or many, or leave the size out.

J | size | V | D | CDR3 | DNA
TRBJ1-2 | - | TRBV6-5 | - | CASSYSGTPYGYTF | TGTGCCAGCAGTTACTCAGGGACACCTTATGGCTACACCTTC
TRBJ1-2 | - | TRBV10-3 | - | CAISDPVISYGYTF | TGTGCCATCAGTGATCCAGTGATTTCCTATGGCTACACCTTC
TRBJ1-6 | - | TRBV10-2 | TRBD1 | CATTDRDNSPLHF | TGCGCCACCACTGACAGGGATAATTCACCCCTCCACTTT
TRBJ2-5 | - | TRBV2 | TRBD1 | CASSLTGGWETQYF | TGTGCCAGCAGCCTAACAGGGGGCTGGGAGACCCAGTACTTC
TRBJ2-7 | - | TRBV7-2 | TRBD2 | CASSLKLAGVSSYEQYF | TGTGCCAGCAGCTTAAAACTAGCGGGAGTTAGCTCCTACGAGCAGTACTTC
TRBJ2-7 | - | TRBV7-9 | TRBD1 | CASATGASYEQYF | TGTGCCAGCGCGACAGGGGCATCCTACGAGCAGTACTTC
TRBJ2-1 | - | TRBV7-8 | - | CASSLDGGTYNEQFF | TGTGCCAGCAGCTTAGATGGCGGAACCTACAATGAGCAGTTCTTC
TRBJ2-7 | - | TRBV28 | - | CASSFGGSGIYEQYF | TGTGCCAGCAGCTTCGGGGGTTCCGGGATCTACGAGCAGTACTTC
TRBJ1-5 | few | TRBV9 | TRBD1 | CASSVGQGGDQPQHF | TGTGCCAGCAGCGTAGGTCAAGGGGGCGATCAGCCCCAGCATTTT
TRBJ2-7 | - | TRBV5-1 | TRBD2 | CASSLNSGSIYEQYF | TGCGCCAGCAGTCTCAATAGCGGGTCGATCTACGAGCAGTACTTC
TRBJ2-1 | - | TRBV9 | - | CASSVGSGPGDEQFF | TGTGCCAGCAGCGTAGGGAGCGGACCCGGGGATGAGCAGTTCTTC
TRBJ2-5 | - | TRBV14 | - | CASSLGWQETQYF | TGTGCCAGCAGCCTGGGGTGGCAAGAGACCCAGTACTTC
TRBJ2-1 | - | TRBV6-1 | - | CASSEAAGAYNEQFF | TGTGCCAGCAGTGAAGCGGCAGGGGCCTACAATGAGCAGTTCTTC
TRBJ1-4 | - | TRBV18 | - | CASSPRQGLRKTVF | TGTGCCAGCTCACCACGGCAGGGGTTACGAAAAACTGTTTTT
TRBJ1-5 | - | TRBV7-6 | - | CASSRTTYQPQHF | TGTGCCAGCAGCCGGACAACATATCAGCCCCAGCATTTT
TRBJ1-5 | once | TRBV10-2 | - | CASSSQGANQPQHF | TGCGCCAGCAGTTCCCAGGGCGCGAACCAGCCCCAGCATTTT
TRBJ2-5 | - | TRBV21-1 | - | CASSKGRKYQETQYF | TGTGCCAGCAGCAAAGGACGGAAGTACCAAGAGACCCAGTACTTC
TRBJ2-3 | - | TRBV12-5 | - | CASGLVLTGHSTDTQYF | TGTGCTAGTGGTTTGGTACTTACAGGACATAGCACAGATACGCAGTATTTT
TRBJ1-4 | - | TRBV2 | - | CASNRVFNEKLFF | TGTGCCAGCAACAGGGTCTTTAATGAAAAACTGTTTTTT
TRBJ2-1 | - | TRBV4-3 | - | CASSQRIDPYNEQFF | TGCGCCAGCAGCCAAAGAATAGATCCTTACAATGAGCAGTTCTTC
TRBJ2-5 | - | TRBV19 | - | CASSIEGETQYF | TGTGCCAGTAGTATAGAGGGGGAGACCCAGTACTTC
TRBJ1-2 | - | TRBV5-4 | - | CASSLETNYGYTF | TGTGCCAGCAGCTTGGAAACTAACTATGGCTACACCTTC
TRBJ2-3 | - | TRBV27 | TRBD2 | CASSLLLAGSTDTQYF | TGTGCCAGCAGTTTACTCCTAGCGGGTAGCACAGATACGCAGTATTTT
TRBJ2-7 | - | TRBV2 | - | CASTDGYEQYF | TGTGCCAGCACGGACGGCTACGAGCAGTACTTC
TRBJ2-7 | - | TRBV5-4 | - | CASSLGPNWEQYF | TGTGCCAGCAGCTTAGGACCAAACTGGGAGCAGTACTTC
TRBJ2-3 | - | TRBV6-6 | - | CASSWKSATDTQYF | TGTGCCAGCAGTTGGAAAAGCGCCACAGATACGCAGTATTTT
TRBJ2-7 | - | TRBV11-3 | TRBD2 | CASSLDNWSSGRETSYEQYF | TGTGCCAGCAGCTTAGATAATTGGTCTAGCGGGAGGGAGACATCCTACGAGCAGTACTTC
TRBJ2-5 | - | TRBV10-1 | - | CASAREEKPYQETQYF | TGCGCCAGCGCCCGCGAGGAGAAACCGTACCAAGAGACCCAGTACTTC
TRBJ2-1 | - | TRBV6-5 | - | CASRPDRLRNEQFF | TGTGCCAGCAGACCCGACAGGCTCCGCAATGAGCAGTTCTTC
TRBJ2-3 | - | TRBV4-2 | TRBD1 | CASSQARDSNTDTQYF | TGTGCCAGCAGCCAGGCCCGGGACAGCAACACAGATACGCAGTATTTT
TRBJ2-4 | - | TRBV28 | - | CASSPSGHLAKNIQYF | TGTGCCAGTTCCCCCTCCGGACATTTAGCCAAAAACATTCAGTACTTC
TRBJ2-5 | - | TRBV5-6 | TRBD2 | CASSLGLAGGQETQYF | TGTGCCAGCAGCTTGGGACTAGCGGGGGGCCAAGAGACCCAGTACTTC
TRBJ2-7 | - | TRBV19 | TRBD1 | CASSIGTGYYEQYF | TGTGCCAGTAGTATCGGGACAGGGTATTACGAGCAGTACTTC
TRBJ2-5 | - | TRBV9 | - | CASSVEINPSGTQYF | TGTGCCAGCAGCGTAGAGATTAACCCCAGCGGGACCCAGTACTTC
TRBJ2-5 | - | TRBV28 | - | CASSEAEETQYF | TGTGCCAGCAGTGAGGCGGAAGAGACCCAGTACTTC
TRBJ2-7 | - | TRBV18 | - | CASSPGQTYEQYF | TGTGCCAGCTCACCGGGGCAGACCTACGAGCAGTACTTC
TRBJ2-3 | - | TRBV30 | TRBD2 | CAWSGRLATDTQYF | TGTGCCTGGAGTGGGAGACTAGCGACAGATACGCAGTATTTT
TRBJ2-2 | once | TRBV5-8 | - | CASSQGLGGTGELFF | TGTGCCAGCAGCCAAGGGCTAGGAGGAACCGGGGAGCTGTTTTTT
TRBJ2-3 | - | TRBV21-1 | - | CASSKGGGRQSTDTQYF | TGTGCCAGCAGCAAAGGAGGGGGGCGACAGAGCACAGATACGCAGTATTTT
TRBJ2-1 | once | TRBV5-6 | - | CASKTTASSYNEQFF | TGTGCCAGCAAGACGACAGCTAGCTCCTACAATGAGCAGTTCTTC
TRBJ2-1 | - | TRBV6-1 | TRBD2 | CASSEKGLADLYNEQFF | TGTGCCAGCAGTGAAAAAGGACTAGCGGACCTCTACAATGAGCAGTTCTTC
TRBJ1-3 | - | TRBV5-4 | TRBD1 | CASSLRDRQSDTIYF | TGTGCCAGCAGCCTCCGGGACAGGCAGTCGGACACCATATATTTT
TRBJ2-1 | - | TRBV11-2 | - | CASSTSSLYNEQFF | TGTGCCAGCAGTACTAGTTCCCTCTACAATGAGCAGTTCTTC
TRBJ2-1 | - | TRBV5-4 | TRBD2 | CASSLGAGGSYNEQFF | TGTGCCAGCAGCTTGGGGGCGGGAGGGTCCTACAATGAGCAGTTCTTC
TRBJ1-3 | - | TRBV4-1 | - | CASSQKAAVSGNTIYF | TGCGCCAGCAGCCAAAAGGCAGCCGTCTCTGGAAACACCATATATTTT
TRBJ2-3 | - | TRBV7-3 | - | CASSVGHSTDTQYF | TGTGCCAGCAGCGTTGGACATAGCACAGATACGCAGTATTTT
TRBJ1-1 | - | TRBV6-5 | TRBD1 | CASTRTGTMNTEAFF | TGTGCCAGCACCCGGACAGGAACCATGAACACTGAAGCTTTCTTT
TRBJ2-7 | - | TRBV10-1 | - | CASSLTGSDEQYF | TGCGCCAGCAGTTTGACAGGTTCGGACGAGCAGTACTTC
TRBJ1-4 | - | TRBV15 | TRBD1 | CATSRAKGAEEKLFF | TGTGCCACCAGCAGAGCCAAGGGGGCCGAGGAAAAACTGTTTTTT
TRBJ2-1 | - | TRBV10-2 | - | CASSAEGSSYNEQFF | TGCGCCAGCAGTGCAGAGGGGAGCTCCTACAATGAGCAGTTCTTC
TRBJ2-7 | - | TRBV7-4 | - | CASSFFADSYEQYF | TGTGCCAGCAGCTTCTTCGCGGACTCCTACGAGCAGTACTTC
TRBJ2-7 | - | TRBV6-5 | - | CASSYQEIFHNEQYF | TGTGCCAGCAGTTACCAAGAGATTTTCCACAACGAGCAGTACTTC
TRBJ2-1 | - | TRBV5-1 | - | CASSFDTYNEQFF | TGCGCCAGCAGCTTCGATACCTACAATGAGCAGTTCTTC
TRBJ2-1 | - | TRBV27 | - | CASSFAGLSYNEQFF | TGTGCCAGCAGTTTCGCTGGGCTCTCCTACAATGAGCAGTTCTTC
TRBJ1-5 | few | TRBV18 | - | CASSPQGGNQPQHF | TGTGCCAGCTCCCCCCAAGGGGGGAATCAGCCCCAGCATTTT
TRBJ1-2 | - | TRBV19 | - | CASSFSRRGYTF | TGTGCCAGTAGTTTCAGTCGGAGGGGCTACACCTTC
TRBJ1-5 | - | TRBV19 | TRBD1 | CATRGSSGTANQPQHF | TGTGCCACCAGGGGCTCCTCCGGGACAGCAAATCAGCCCCAGCATTTT